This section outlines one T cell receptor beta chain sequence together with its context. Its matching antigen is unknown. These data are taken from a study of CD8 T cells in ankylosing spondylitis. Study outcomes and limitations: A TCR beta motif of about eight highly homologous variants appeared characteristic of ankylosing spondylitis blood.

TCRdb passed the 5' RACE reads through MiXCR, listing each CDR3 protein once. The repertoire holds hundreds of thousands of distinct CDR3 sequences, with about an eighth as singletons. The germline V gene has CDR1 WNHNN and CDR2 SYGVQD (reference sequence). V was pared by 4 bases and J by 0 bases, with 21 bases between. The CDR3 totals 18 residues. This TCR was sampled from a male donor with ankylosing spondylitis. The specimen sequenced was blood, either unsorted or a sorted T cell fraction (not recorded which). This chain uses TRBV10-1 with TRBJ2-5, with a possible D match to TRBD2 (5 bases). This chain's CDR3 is CASSVGEIVTTYQETQYF. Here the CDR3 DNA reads TGCGCCAGCAGTGTAGGAGAGATCGTGACTACGTACCAAGAGACCCAGTACTTC.